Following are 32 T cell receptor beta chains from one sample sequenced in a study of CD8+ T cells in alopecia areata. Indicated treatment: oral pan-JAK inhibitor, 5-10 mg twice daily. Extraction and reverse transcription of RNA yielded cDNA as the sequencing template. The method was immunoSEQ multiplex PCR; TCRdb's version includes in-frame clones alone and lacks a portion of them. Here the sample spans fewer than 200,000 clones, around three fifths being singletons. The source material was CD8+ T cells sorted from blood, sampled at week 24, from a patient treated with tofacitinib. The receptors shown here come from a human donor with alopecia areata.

CDR3 sequence: CASSHVGYGYTF. CDR3 bases: TGTGCCAGCAGCCATGTAGGTTATGGCTACACCTTC. The chain combines TRBV4-2 with TRBJ1-2; no reliable D call. The germline CDR1 and CDR2 sequences are LGHNA and YNFKEQ. The V end lost 3 bases, the J end lost 5 bases, and 7 bases lay between the germline ends. The CDR3 loop spans 12 amino acids.

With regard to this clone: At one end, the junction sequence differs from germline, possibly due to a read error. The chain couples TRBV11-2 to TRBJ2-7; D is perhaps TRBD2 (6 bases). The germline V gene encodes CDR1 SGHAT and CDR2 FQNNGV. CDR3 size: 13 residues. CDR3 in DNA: TGTGCCAGCAGCTTAGATCTTGGGGGGAGTTGGGTCTTC. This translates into CASSLDLGGSWVF.

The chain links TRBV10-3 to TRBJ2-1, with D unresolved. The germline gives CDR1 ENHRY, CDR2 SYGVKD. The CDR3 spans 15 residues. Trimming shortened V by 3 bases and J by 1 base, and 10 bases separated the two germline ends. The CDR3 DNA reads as TGTGCCATCAGTGATGGGCAGGCATCCTACAATGAGCAGTTCTTC. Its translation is CAISDGQASYNEQFF.

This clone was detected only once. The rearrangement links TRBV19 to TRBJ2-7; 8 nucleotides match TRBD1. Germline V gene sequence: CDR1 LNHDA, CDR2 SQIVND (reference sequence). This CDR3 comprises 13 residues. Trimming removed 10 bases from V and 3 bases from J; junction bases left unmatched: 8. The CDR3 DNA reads TGTGCCACCCGACCGACAGGGGACTACGAGCAGTACTTC. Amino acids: CATRPTGDYEQYF.

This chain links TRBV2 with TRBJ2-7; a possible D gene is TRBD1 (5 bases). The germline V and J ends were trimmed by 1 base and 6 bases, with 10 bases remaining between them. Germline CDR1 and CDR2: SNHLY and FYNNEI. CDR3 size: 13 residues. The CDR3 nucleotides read TGTGCCAGCAGTGAAGACGCTAGGGGCGAGCAGTACTTC. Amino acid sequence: CASSEDARGEQYF.

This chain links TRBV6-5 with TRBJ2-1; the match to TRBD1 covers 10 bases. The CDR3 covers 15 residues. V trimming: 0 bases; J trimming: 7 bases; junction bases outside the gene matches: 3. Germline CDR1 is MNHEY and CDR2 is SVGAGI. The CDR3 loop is CASSYSDRGYNEQFF. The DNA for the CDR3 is TGTGCCAGCAGTTACTCGGACAGGGGGTATAATGAGCAGTTCTTC.

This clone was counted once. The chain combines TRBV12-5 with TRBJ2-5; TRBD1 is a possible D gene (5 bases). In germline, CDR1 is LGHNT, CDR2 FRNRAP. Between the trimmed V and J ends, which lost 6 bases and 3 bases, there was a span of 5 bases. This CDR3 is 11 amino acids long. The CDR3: CASGGEETQYF. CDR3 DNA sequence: TGTGCTAGTGGAGGGGAAGAGACCCAGTACTTC.

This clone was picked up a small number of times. CDR3 in DNA: TGTGCCAGCAGTGAATATGGGGTTTCGGCCTATGGCTACACCTTC. Its protein is CASSEYGVSAYGYTF. The V gene is TRBV25-1, the J gene TRBJ1-2; unclear D gene. The length of the CDR3 is 15 residues. Germline V gene sequence: CDR1 MGHDK, CDR2 SYGVNS. Trimming pared 0 bases from V and 4 bases from J, leaving 12 bases between.

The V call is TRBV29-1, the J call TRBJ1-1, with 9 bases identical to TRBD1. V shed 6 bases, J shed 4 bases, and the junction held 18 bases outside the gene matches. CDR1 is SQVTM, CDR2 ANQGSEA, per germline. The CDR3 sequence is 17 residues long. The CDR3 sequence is CSVCSIRTGESGTEAFF. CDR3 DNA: TGCAGCGTCTGCTCCATTCGGACAGGGGAAAGTGGCACTGAAGCTTTCTTT.

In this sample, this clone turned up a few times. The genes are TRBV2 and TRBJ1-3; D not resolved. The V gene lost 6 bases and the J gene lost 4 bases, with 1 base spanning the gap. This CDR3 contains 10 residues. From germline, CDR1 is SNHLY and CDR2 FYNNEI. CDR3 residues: CASRGNTIYF. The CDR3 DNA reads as TGTGCCAGCAGGGGAAACACCATATATTTT.

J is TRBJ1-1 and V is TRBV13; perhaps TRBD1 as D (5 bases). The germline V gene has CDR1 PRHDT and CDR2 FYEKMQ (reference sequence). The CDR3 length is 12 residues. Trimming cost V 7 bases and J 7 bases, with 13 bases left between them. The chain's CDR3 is CASIGRAGEAFF. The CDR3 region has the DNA TGTGCCAGCATAGGCAGGGCTGGTGAAGCTTTCTTT. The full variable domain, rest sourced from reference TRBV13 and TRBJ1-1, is AAGVIQSPRHLIKEKRETATLKCYPIPRHDTVYWYQQGPGQDPQFLISFYEKMQSDKGSIPDRFSAQQFSDYHSELNMSSLELGDSALYFCASIGRAGEAFFGQGTRLTVV.

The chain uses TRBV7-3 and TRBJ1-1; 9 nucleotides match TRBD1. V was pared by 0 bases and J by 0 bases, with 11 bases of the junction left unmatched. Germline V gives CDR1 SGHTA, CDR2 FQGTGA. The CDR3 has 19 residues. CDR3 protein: CASSLTEQGASPMNTEAFF. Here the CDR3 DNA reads TGTGCCAGCAGCTTAACGGAACAGGGGGCGAGCCCCATGAACACTGAAGCTTTCTTT.

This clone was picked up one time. The CDR3 DNA reads as TGTGCCAGCAGCGGAAGAACGGACGTGGAGACCCAGTACTTC. This sequence encodes CASSGRTDVETQYF. This chain uses TRBV13 with TRBJ2-5; no definite D call. The CDR3 is made up of 14 amino acids. Germline CDR1 PRHDT, CDR2 FYEKMQ (reference sequence). V dropped 5 bases and J dropped 5 bases, with 15 bases sitting between them.

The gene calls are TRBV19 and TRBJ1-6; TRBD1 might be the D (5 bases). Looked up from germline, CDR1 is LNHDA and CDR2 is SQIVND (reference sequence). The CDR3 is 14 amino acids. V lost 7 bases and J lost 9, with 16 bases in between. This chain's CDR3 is CASMDNRRGSPLHF. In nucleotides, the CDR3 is TGTGCCAGTATGGACAACCGACGGGGTTCACCCCTCCACTTT.

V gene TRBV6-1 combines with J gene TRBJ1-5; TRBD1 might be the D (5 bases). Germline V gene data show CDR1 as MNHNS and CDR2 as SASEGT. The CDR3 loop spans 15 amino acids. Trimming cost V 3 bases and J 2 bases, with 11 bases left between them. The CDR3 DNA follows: TGTGCCAGCAGTGAGGGACCCCTGGGCAATCAGCCCCAGCATTTT. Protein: CASSEGPLGNQPQHF.

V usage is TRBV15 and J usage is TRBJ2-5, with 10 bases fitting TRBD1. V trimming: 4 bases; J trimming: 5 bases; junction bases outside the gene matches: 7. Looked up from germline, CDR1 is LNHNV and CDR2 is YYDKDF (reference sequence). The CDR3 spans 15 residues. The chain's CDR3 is CATSKDRGAGETQYF. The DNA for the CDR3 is TGTGCCACCAGCAAGGACAGGGGGGCAGGGGAGACCCAGTACTTC.

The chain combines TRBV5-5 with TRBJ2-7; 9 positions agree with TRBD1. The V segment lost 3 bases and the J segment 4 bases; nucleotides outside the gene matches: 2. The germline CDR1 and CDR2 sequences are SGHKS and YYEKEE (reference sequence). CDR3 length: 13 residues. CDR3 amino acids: CASSWGQGYEQYF. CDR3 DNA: TGTGCCAGCAGCTGGGGACAGGGTTACGAGCAGTACTTC.

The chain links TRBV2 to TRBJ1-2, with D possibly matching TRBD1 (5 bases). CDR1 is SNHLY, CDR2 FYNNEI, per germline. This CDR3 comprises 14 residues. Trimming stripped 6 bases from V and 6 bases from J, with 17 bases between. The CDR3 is CASRQTGKKNGYTF. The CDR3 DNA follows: TGTGCCAGCAGGCAAACAGGAAAGAAAAATGGCTACACCTTC.

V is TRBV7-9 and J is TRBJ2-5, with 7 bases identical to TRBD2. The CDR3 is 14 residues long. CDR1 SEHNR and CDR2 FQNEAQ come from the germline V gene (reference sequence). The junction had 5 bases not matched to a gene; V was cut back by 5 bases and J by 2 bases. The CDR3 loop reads CASSLGGWQETQYF. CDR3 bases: TGTGCCAGCAGCCTCGGGGGGTGGCAAGAGACCCAGTACTTC.

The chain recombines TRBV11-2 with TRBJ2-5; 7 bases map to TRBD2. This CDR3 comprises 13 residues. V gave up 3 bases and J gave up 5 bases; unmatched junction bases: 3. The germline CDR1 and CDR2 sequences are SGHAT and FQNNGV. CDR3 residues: CASSFLLAETQYF. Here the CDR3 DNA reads TGTGCCAGCAGCTTCCTACTAGCGGAGACCCAGTACTTC.

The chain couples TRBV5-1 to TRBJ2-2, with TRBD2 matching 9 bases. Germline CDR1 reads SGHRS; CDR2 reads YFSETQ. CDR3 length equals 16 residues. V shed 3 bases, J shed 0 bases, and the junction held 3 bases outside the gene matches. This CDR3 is CASSSRLAANTGELFF. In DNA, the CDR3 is TGCGCCAGCAGCTCCAGACTAGCGGCGAACACCGGGGAGCTGTTTTTT.

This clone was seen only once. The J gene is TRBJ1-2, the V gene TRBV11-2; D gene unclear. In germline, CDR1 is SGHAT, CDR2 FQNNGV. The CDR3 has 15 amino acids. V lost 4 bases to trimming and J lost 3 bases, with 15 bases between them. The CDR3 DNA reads TGTGCCAGCAGCTATATTGGGTCCCGGGACTATGGCTACACCTTC. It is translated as CASSYIGSRDYGYTF.

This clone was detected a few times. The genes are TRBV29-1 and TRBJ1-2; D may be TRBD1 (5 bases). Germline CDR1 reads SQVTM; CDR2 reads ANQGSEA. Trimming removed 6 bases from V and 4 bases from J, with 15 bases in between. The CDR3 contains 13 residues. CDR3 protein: CSVRDPDFYGYTF. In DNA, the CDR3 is TGCAGCGTCAGGGACCCGGACTTCTATGGCTACACCTTC.

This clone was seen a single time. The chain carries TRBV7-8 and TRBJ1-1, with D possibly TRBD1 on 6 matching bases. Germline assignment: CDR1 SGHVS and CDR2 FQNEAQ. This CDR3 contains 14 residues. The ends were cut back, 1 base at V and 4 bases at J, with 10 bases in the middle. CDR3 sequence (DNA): TGTGCCAGCAGCTTAGAAGGGGGGGGCACTGAAGCTTTCTTT. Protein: CASSLEGGGTEAFF.

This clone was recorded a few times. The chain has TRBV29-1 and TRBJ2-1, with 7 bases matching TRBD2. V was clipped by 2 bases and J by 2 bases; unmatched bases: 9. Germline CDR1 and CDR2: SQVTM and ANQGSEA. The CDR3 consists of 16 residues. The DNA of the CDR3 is TGCAGCGTTGAACCGAGCCGGGACTATACCTACAATGAGCAGTTCTTC. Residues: CSVEPSRDYTYNEQFF.

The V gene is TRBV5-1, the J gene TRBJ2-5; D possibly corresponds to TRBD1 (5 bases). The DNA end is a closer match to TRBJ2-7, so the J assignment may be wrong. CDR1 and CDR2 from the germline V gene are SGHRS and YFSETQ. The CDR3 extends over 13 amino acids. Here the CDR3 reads CASSPRAWDEQYF. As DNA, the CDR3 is TGCGCCAGCAGCCCCAGGGCTTGGGACGAGCAGTACTTC.

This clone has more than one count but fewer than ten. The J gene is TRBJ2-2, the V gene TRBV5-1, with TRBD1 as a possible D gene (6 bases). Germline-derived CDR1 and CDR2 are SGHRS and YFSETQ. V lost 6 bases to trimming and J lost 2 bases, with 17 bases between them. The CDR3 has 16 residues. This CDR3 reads CASNNLRQANTGELFF. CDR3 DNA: TGCGCCAGCAACAATCTTAGACAGGCCAACACCGGGGAGCTGTTTTTT.

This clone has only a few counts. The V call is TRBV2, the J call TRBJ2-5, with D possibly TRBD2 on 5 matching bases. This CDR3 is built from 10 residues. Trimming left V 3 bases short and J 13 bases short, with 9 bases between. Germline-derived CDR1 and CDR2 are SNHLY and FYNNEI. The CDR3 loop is CASSERVLYF. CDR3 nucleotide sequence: TGTGCCAGCAGTGAGAGGGTCCTGTACTTC.

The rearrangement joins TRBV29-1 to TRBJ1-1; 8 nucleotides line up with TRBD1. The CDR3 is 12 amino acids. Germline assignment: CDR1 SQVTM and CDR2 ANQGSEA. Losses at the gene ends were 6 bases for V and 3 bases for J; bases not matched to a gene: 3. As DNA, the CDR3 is TGCAGCGTCCTACAGGGGGACACTGAAGCTTTCTTT. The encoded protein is CSVLQGDTEAFF.

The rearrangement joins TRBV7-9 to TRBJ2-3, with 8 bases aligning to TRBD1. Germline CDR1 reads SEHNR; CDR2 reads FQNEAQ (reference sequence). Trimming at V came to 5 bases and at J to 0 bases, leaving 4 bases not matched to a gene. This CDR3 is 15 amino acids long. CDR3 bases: TGTGCCAGCAGCCCAGGACAGGGAAGCACAGATACGCAGTATTTT. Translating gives CASSPGQGSTDTQYF.

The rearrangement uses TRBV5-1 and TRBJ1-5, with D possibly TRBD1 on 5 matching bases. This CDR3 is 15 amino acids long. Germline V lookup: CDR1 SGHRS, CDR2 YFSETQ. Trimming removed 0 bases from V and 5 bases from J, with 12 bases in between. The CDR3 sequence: CASSLGSGTHQPQHF. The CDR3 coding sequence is TGCGCCAGCAGCTTGGGGAGCGGGACTCATCAGCCCCAGCATTTT.

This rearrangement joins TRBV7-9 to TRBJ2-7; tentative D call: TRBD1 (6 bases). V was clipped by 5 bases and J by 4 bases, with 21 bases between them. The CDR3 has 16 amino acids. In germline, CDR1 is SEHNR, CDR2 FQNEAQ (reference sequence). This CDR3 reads CASSAAGTPTVYEQYF. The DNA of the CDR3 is TGTGCCAGCAGCGCCGCCGGGACACCAACTGTGTACGAGCAGTACTTC.